These T cell receptor beta chains were read from a single sample in a study of blood T cell repertoires in COVID-19. The method was immunoSEQ multiplex PCR; TCRdb's version includes in-frame clones alone and lacks a portion of them. The table records 200,000 to 250,000 clones, roughly 80% of them present only once. The specimen was peripheral blood. All receptors come from a woman in her late teens or twenties with acute or convalescent COVID-19. The CDR3 runs from the conserved cysteine through the conserved F or W. Fields, in order: D gene, V gene, clone size, J gene, CDR3 DNA, CDR3 protein. The D gene is left open where the match is weak. Rows give clone size only sometimes, using once, few, many, or a class for an expanded clone.

d_call: -
v_call: TRBV3-1/TRBV3-2
clone_size: -
j_call: TRBJ1-3
cdr3_nt: TGTGCCAGCAGCCAAGCCGGGGGGGCTGGAAACACCATATATTTT
cdr3_aa: CASSQAGGAGNTIYF

d_call: -
v_call: TRBV7-2
clone_size: -
j_call: TRBJ2-7
cdr3_nt: TGTGCCAGCAGCGCGCAGGGTACGAGCTCCTACGAGCAGTACTTC
cdr3_aa: CASSAQGTSSYEQYF

d_call: -
v_call: TRBV27
clone_size: -
j_call: TRBJ2-3
cdr3_nt: TGTGCCAGCAGTTTTCGGGGTAGCCGAATCCCAGATACGCAGTATTTT
cdr3_aa: CASSFRGSRIPDTQYF

d_call: TRBD1
v_call: TRBV10-3
clone_size: -
j_call: TRBJ1-1
cdr3_nt: TGTGCCATCAGACCACAGGGGGCGAACACTGAAGCTTTCTTT
cdr3_aa: CAIRPQGANTEAFF

d_call: -
v_call: TRBV7-2
clone_size: -
j_call: TRBJ1-5
cdr3_nt: TGTGCCAGCAGCCCCGGAGGATATAGCAATCAGCCCCAGCATTTT
cdr3_aa: CASSPGGYSNQPQHF

d_call: -
v_call: TRBV7-2
clone_size: -
j_call: TRBJ1-2
cdr3_nt: TGTGCCAGCAGCTTGAGGACACAGAATGGCTACACCTTC
cdr3_aa: CASSLRTQNGYTF

d_call: -
v_call: TRBV2
clone_size: -
j_call: TRBJ1-1
cdr3_nt: TGTGCCAGCACCAGACCCCGGGACACACTGAACACTGAAGCTTTCTTT
cdr3_aa: CASTRPRDTLNTEAFF

d_call: -
v_call: TRBV30
clone_size: few
j_call: TRBJ1-1
cdr3_nt: TGTGCCTGGAGTGAGGCAGGCCACACTGAAGCTTTCTTT
cdr3_aa: CAWSEAGHTEAFF

d_call: TRBD1
v_call: TRBV6-2/TRBV6-3
clone_size: -
j_call: TRBJ1-5
cdr3_nt: TGTGCCAGCAGTTACCCGGAGGGACAGCTTTATCAGCCCCAGCATTTT
cdr3_aa: CASSYPEGQLYQPQHF

d_call: TRBD1
v_call: TRBV7-2
clone_size: -
j_call: TRBJ1-2
cdr3_nt: TGTGCCAGCGGCGAAAGACAGGGTTATGGCTACACCTTC
cdr3_aa: CASGERQGYGYTF

d_call: TRBD1
v_call: TRBV7-2
clone_size: -
j_call: TRBJ2-7
cdr3_nt: TGTGCCAGCAGCCCCGGGACAGGGCCCGAGCAGTACTTC
cdr3_aa: CASSPGTGPEQYF

d_call: TRBD1
v_call: TRBV28
clone_size: -
j_call: TRBJ2-7
cdr3_nt: TGTGCCAGCAGTTTACGACAGGGGTCCTACGAGCAGTACTTC
cdr3_aa: CASSLRQGSYEQYF

d_call: -
v_call: TRBV7-2
clone_size: -
j_call: TRBJ1-6
cdr3_nt: TGTGCCAGCAGCTTACGGGGTCCAGTCTCCTATAATTCACCCCTCCACTTT
cdr3_aa: CASSLRGPVSYNSPLHF

d_call: TRBD2
v_call: TRBV7-6
clone_size: -
j_call: TRBJ2-1
cdr3_nt: TGTGCCAGCACTCTATACTACGGGCGGGAGGGTGACAATGAGCAGTTCTTC
cdr3_aa: CASTLYYGREGDNEQFF

d_call: -
v_call: TRBV19
clone_size: once
j_call: TRBJ1-1
cdr3_nt: TGTGCCAGTAGTATGCGGGACCGGACTGAAGCTTTCTTT
cdr3_aa: CASSMRDRTEAFF

d_call: TRBD1
v_call: TRBV7-2
clone_size: -
j_call: TRBJ2-7
cdr3_nt: TGTGCCAGCAGCCTGGGACAGGGGGCGTACGAGCAGTACTTC
cdr3_aa: CASSLGQGAYEQYF

d_call: TRBD1
v_call: TRBV7-6
clone_size: few
j_call: TRBJ2-7
cdr3_nt: TGTGCCAGCAGACAAAAGACAGGGGGCGGATACGAGCAGTACTTC
cdr3_aa: CASRQKTGGGYEQYF

d_call: -
v_call: TRBV19
clone_size: -
j_call: TRBJ2-3
cdr3_nt: TGTGCCAGTAGTATAGCCCCAGCGAGCACAGATACGCAGTATTTT
cdr3_aa: CASSIAPASTDTQYF

d_call: -
v_call: TRBV4-3
clone_size: -
j_call: TRBJ2-7
cdr3_nt: TGCGCCAGCAGCCTAGTTGCTGAATCCTACGAGCAGTACTTC
cdr3_aa: CASSLVAESYEQYF

d_call: -
v_call: TRBV2
clone_size: -
j_call: TRBJ2-1
cdr3_nt: TGTGCCAGCAGTGATAGACAGGGGTCGAGGGGAGGGTTTGGAAATGAGCAGTTCTTC
cdr3_aa: CASSDRQGSRGGFGNEQFF

d_call: TRBD2
v_call: TRBV9
clone_size: -
j_call: TRBJ2-5
cdr3_nt: TGTGCCAGCAGCGTCGGACTAGCGGTTGGGGAGACCCAGTACTTC
cdr3_aa: CASSVGLAVGETQYF

d_call: -
v_call: TRBV10-2
clone_size: -
j_call: TRBJ2-1
cdr3_nt: TGCGCCAGCGGAGGGGGAGGGTACAATGAGCAGTTCTTC
cdr3_aa: CASGGGGYNEQFF

d_call: TRBD1
v_call: TRBV6-6
clone_size: -
j_call: TRBJ1-5
cdr3_nt: TGTGCCAGCAGGACAAACAGGGGGAGCAATCAGCCCCAGCATTTT
cdr3_aa: CASRTNRGSNQPQHF

d_call: -
v_call: TRBV4-3
clone_size: -
j_call: TRBJ2-3
cdr3_nt: TGCGCCAGCAGCCAAGATTTGGTTTTGGGACAAAGTAGCACAGATACGCAGTATTTT
cdr3_aa: CASSQDLVLGQSSTDTQYF

d_call: -
v_call: TRBV7-7
clone_size: -
j_call: TRBJ2-1
cdr3_nt: TGTGCTAGCACCCCCCCGGGCAGGGCTGATGAGCAGTTCTTC
cdr3_aa: CASTPPGRADEQFF

d_call: -
v_call: TRBV4-3
clone_size: once
j_call: TRBJ2-7
cdr3_nt: TGCGCCAGCAGCCAAGATAGGAGGGCCGAGCAGTACTTC
cdr3_aa: CASSQDRRAEQYF

d_call: -
v_call: TRBV4-1
clone_size: -
j_call: TRBJ1-1
cdr3_nt: TGCGCCAGCGGCAGCGGGGGGGGCGGTGCGAACACTGAAGCTTTCTTT
cdr3_aa: CASGSGGGGANTEAFF

d_call: TRBD1
v_call: TRBV27
clone_size: -
j_call: TRBJ1-5
cdr3_nt: TGTGCCAGCACCATAATCCGAAGGGGGCTACTCAATCAGCCCCAGCATTTT
cdr3_aa: CASTIIRRGLLNQPQHF

d_call: -
v_call: TRBV7-8
clone_size: -
j_call: TRBJ2-7
cdr3_nt: TGTGCCAGCGGACTAAGGGAGACCTACGAGCAGTACTTC
cdr3_aa: CASGLRETYEQYF

d_call: -
v_call: TRBV18
clone_size: -
j_call: TRBJ1-3
cdr3_nt: TGTGCCAGCTCACCCCTTGTATCGGGCTCTGGAAACACCATATATTTT
cdr3_aa: CASSPLVSGSGNTIYF

d_call: -
v_call: TRBV3-1/TRBV3-2
clone_size: -
j_call: TRBJ1-6
cdr3_nt: TGTGCCAGCAGCCAAGAGACAGTTTCACCCCTCCACTTT
cdr3_aa: CASSQETVSPLHF

d_call: -
v_call: TRBV18
clone_size: -
j_call: TRBJ1-4
cdr3_nt: TGTGCCAGCTCACCCAACCCCCCACAAGCAACTAATGAAAAACTGTTTTTT
cdr3_aa: CASSPNPPQATNEKLFF

d_call: TRBD1
v_call: TRBV30
clone_size: -
j_call: TRBJ1-4
cdr3_nt: TGTGCCTGGAGTTCCGGACAGGGTGTGTTCCCCCGTTCTTCGGAAACTAATGAAAAACTGTTTTTT
cdr3_aa: CAWSSGQGVFPRSSETNEKLFF

d_call: TRBD1
v_call: TRBV6-5
clone_size: once
j_call: TRBJ1-6
cdr3_nt: TGTGCCAGCAGCCTCCTGGGGACAGGGGATTCACCCCTCCACTTT
cdr3_aa: CASSLLGTGDSPLHF

d_call: TRBD1
v_call: TRBV5-1
clone_size: -
j_call: TRBJ1-2
cdr3_nt: TGCGCCAGCAGCTTGGACCCGACAGGGAGCCGTGGCTACACCTTC
cdr3_aa: CASSLDPTGSRGYTF

d_call: -
v_call: TRBV7-3
clone_size: -
j_call: TRBJ2-5
cdr3_nt: TGTGCCAGCAGCCAGACACCTCCCTCGGAGACCCAGTACTTC
cdr3_aa: CASSQTPPSETQYF

d_call: -
v_call: TRBV20-1
clone_size: once
j_call: TRBJ2-7
cdr3_nt: TGCAGTGCTAGTCGACAGGCCTACGAGCAGTACTTC
cdr3_aa: CSASRQAYEQYF

d_call: -
v_call: TRBV10-1
clone_size: -
j_call: TRBJ2-7
cdr3_nt: TGCGCCAGCAGTGACGGGGTCGGCGACGAGCAGTACTTC
cdr3_aa: CASSDGVGDEQYF

d_call: -
v_call: TRBV7-6
clone_size: few
j_call: TRBJ2-6
cdr3_nt: TGTGCCAGCAGCCCAGAACCTGGGGCCAACGTCCTGACTTTC
cdr3_aa: CASSPEPGANVLTF

d_call: TRBD1
v_call: TRBV7-2
clone_size: -
j_call: TRBJ1-2
cdr3_nt: TGTGCCAGCAGCCCTACCGGGACAGCTAACTATGGCTACACCTTC
cdr3_aa: CASSPTGTANYGYTF

d_call: -
v_call: TRBV12-2
clone_size: -
j_call: TRBJ2-1
cdr3_nt: TGTGCAAGTCGCTTAGCTAAAGCCGGGACTAGCGGGAGGGGCCAACACAATGAGCAGTTCTTC
cdr3_aa: CASRLAKAGTSGRGQHNEQFF

d_call: -
v_call: TRBV6-2/TRBV6-3
clone_size: -
j_call: TRBJ1-1
cdr3_nt: TGTGCCAGCAGTTACTCGATAGCGGTGACCAAGAACACTGAAGCTTTCTTT
cdr3_aa: CASSYSIAVTKNTEAFF

d_call: TRBD1
v_call: TRBV6-6
clone_size: once
j_call: TRBJ2-7
cdr3_nt: TGTGCCAGCAGCTACGACAGGGGGCATCAGTACTTC
cdr3_aa: CASSYDRGHQYF

d_call: TRBD2
v_call: TRBV6-6
clone_size: -
j_call: TRBJ2-3
cdr3_nt: TGTGCCAGCAGTTTAGCGGGAGATATCACAGATACGCAGTATTTT
cdr3_aa: CASSLAGDITDTQYF

d_call: TRBD2
v_call: TRBV3-1/TRBV3-2
clone_size: -
j_call: TRBJ2-3
cdr3_nt: TGTGCCAGCAGCCCTAGGACTAGCGGTGCCTTCACAGATACGCAGTATTTT
cdr3_aa: CASSPRTSGAFTDTQYF

d_call: TRBD1
v_call: TRBV7-3
clone_size: -
j_call: TRBJ2-6
cdr3_nt: TGTGCCAGCCGCCTGACAGGGGGTGCCCCCAATGGGGCCAACGTCCTGACTTTC
cdr3_aa: CASRLTGGAPNGANVLTF

d_call: -
v_call: TRBV6-4
clone_size: -
j_call: TRBJ2-3
cdr3_nt: TGTGCCAGCAGTGACTCGAGTTTCGATCCACCAGATACGCAGTATTTT
cdr3_aa: CASSDSSFDPPDTQYF

d_call: -
v_call: TRBV3-1/TRBV3-2
clone_size: once
j_call: TRBJ1-2
cdr3_nt: TGTGCCAGCAGCCAAGGGTCCAACCTATTCTATGGCTACACCTTC
cdr3_aa: CASSQGSNLFYGYTF

d_call: TRBD1
v_call: TRBV5-1
clone_size: -
j_call: TRBJ1-1
cdr3_nt: TGCGCCAGCAGCTTGTTGGGACAGTCAACCAACACTGAAGCTTTCTTT
cdr3_aa: CASSLLGQSTNTEAFF

d_call: -
v_call: TRBV5-1
clone_size: -
j_call: TRBJ1-1
cdr3_nt: TGCGCCAGCAGCCTGACATCCCAGAACACTGAAGCTTTCTTT
cdr3_aa: CASSLTSQNTEAFF

d_call: -
v_call: TRBV11-2
clone_size: -
j_call: TRBJ2-3
cdr3_nt: TGTGCCAGCAGCTTAGGGAGGGGCAGGGGCACAGATACGCAGTATTTT
cdr3_aa: CASSLGRGRGTDTQYF

d_call: TRBD2
v_call: TRBV28
clone_size: -
j_call: TRBJ2-2
cdr3_nt: TGTGCCAGCAGTTCGGGCGGGAGGTACACCGGGGAGCTGTTTTTT
cdr3_aa: CASSSGGRYTGELFF